This T cell receptor (beta chain) was sequenced for a study of cytomegalovirus exposure and HLA in healthy donors. Donors sampled were nominally healthy, though unrecorded immune exposures were likely. Study results and caveats: The number of N-insertions in an Asian-associated ancestry cluster was reportedly below the approximately 700-donor mean in a later analysis. Looking again later, the authors saw that most CMV-associated TCR beta chains seemed HLA-restricted. It has been reported that TCR beta sequences accurately predicted the HLA-A and HLA-B alleles of most subjects.

A note on this clone: Its cognate antigen is unknown.

The PCR was carried out with 60 Vbeta primers and 13 Jbeta primers. Profiled with immunoSEQ multiplex PCR; TCRdb holds only in-frame clones, not every one. This sample's clone table lists 80,000 to 100,000 clones. The sequence came from a woman between 25 and 40 years old in good health and CMV-seronegative. The specimen sequenced was PBMCs.

The CDR3 is CASSLDGDSNYEQYF. The CDR3 DNA is TGCGCCAGCAGCTTGGATGGGGACAGCAACTACGAGCAGTACTTC. The chain links TRBV5-1 to TRBJ2-7; TRBD1 agrees at 7 bases. Germline V lookup: CDR1 SGHRS, CDR2 YFSETQ. V was clipped by 0 bases and J by 3 bases; unmatched bases: 6. The CDR3 has 15 amino acids.